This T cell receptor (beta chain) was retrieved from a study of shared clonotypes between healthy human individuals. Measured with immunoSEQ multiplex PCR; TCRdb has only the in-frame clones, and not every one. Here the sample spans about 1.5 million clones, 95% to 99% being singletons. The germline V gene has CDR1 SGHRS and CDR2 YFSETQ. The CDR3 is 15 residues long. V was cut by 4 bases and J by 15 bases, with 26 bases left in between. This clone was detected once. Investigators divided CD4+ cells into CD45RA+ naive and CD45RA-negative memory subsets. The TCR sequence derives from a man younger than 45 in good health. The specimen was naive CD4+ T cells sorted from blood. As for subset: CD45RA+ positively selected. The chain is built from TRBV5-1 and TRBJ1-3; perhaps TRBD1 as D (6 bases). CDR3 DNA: TGCGCCAGCAGCCTTAACCGGGACGGAACGAGGACAGAATATTTT. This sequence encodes CASSLNRDGTRTEYF.